These T cell receptor beta chains were read from a single sample in a study of T cell responses to AZD1222 COVID-19 vaccine. Sequencing was performed with immunoSEQ multiplex PCR; in TCRdb, only in-frame clones are kept and a portion is missing. The table shows under 95,000 clones, with roughly 90% occurring only once. This sample comprised peripheral blood, obtained on day 0 of AZD1222 vaccination. The receptors were sampled from an adult in good health. Each CDR3 is given with its conserved first and last residue. The D gene is left open where the match is weak. Only some rows state a clone size, as once, few, many or a class for expanded clones.

clone_size,j_call,v_call,d_call,cdr3_nt,cdr3_aa
-,TRBJ1-5,TRBV7-2,-,TGTGCCAGCAGCTTAGGAGCAGGGCACAATCAGCCCCAGCATTTT,CASSLGAGHNQPQHF
-,TRBJ1-2,TRBV6-2/TRBV6-3,-,TGTGCCAGCAGCTTCCAGGGTTATGGCTACACCTTC,CASSFQGYGYTF
-,TRBJ1-1,TRBV11-1,-,TGTGCCAGCAGCGCGGCGGCACGCATGAACACTGAAGCTTTCTTT,CASSAAARMNTEAFF
-,TRBJ1-1,TRBV3-1/TRBV3-2,-,TGTGCCAGCGGTGAGGGGGGGAACACTGAAGCTTTCTTT,CASGEGGNTEAFF
-,TRBJ1-6,TRBV18,-,TGTGCCAGCTCACCATCACAGGCAAGAAATTCACCCCTCCACTTT,CASSPSQARNSPLHF
-,TRBJ2-6,TRBV24-1,TRBD1,TGTGCCACCAGTCGGGTTGACAGGGTAAGAGCTGGGGCCAACGTCCTGACTTTC,CATSRVDRVRAGANVLTF
-,TRBJ1-1,TRBV6-1,-,TGTGCCAGCAGTGAACGCGGCAGGGGATTCACTGAAGCTTTCTTT,CASSERGRGFTEAFF
-,TRBJ1-2,TRBV19,-,TGTGCCAGTACGGGGGGTGCCTATGGCTACACCTTC,CASTGGAYGYTF
once,TRBJ2-3,TRBV21-1,-,TGTGCCAGCAGGGAGGGACAGCACACAGATACGCAGTATTTT,CASREGQHTDTQYF
-,TRBJ1-5,TRBV11-2,-,TGTGCCAGCAGCTTAGAACCTACAGGGAACCAGCCCCAGCATTTT,CASSLEPTGNQPQHF
-,TRBJ2-7,TRBV7-8,TRBD1,TGTGCCAGCAGCTTAGCGGTACAGGGGAAGCAGTACTTC,CASSLAVQGKQYF
-,TRBJ1-4,TRBV19,-,TGTGCCAGTACAGAGGGAGGAGAAAAACTGTTTTTT,CASTEGGEKLFF
-,TRBJ2-1,TRBV5-1,-,TGCGCCAGCAGCCTTGGCGGGAACTCCTACAATGAGCAGTTCTTC,CASSLGGNSYNEQFF
-,TRBJ2-2,TRBV6-5,TRBD2,TGTGCCAGCAGACTAGCGGGGGGCAGCGGGGAGCTGTTTTTT,CASRLAGGSGELFF
-,TRBJ1-3,TRBV3-1/TRBV3-2,-,TGTGCCACCTCCTGGGGGACTGGACTCTCTGGAAACACCATATATTTT,CATSWGTGLSGNTIYF
-,TRBJ2-1,TRBV9,TRBD2,TGTGCCAGCAGCGCCAGCGGGGGGGACTACAATGAGCAGTTCTTC,CASSASGGDYNEQFF
-,TRBJ1-2,TRBV7-3,-,TGTGCCAGCAGCTTAGGACCGGCTAACTATGGCTACACCTTC,CASSLGPANYGYTF
-,TRBJ1-6,TRBV11-3,-,TGTGCCAGCAGCGTTTCGAATTCACCCCTCCACTTT,CASSVSNSPLHF
-,TRBJ2-3,TRBV7-2,-,TGTGCCAGCAGAAGCGCGAGCACAGATACGCAGTATTTT,CASRSASTDTQYF
-,TRBJ2-3,TRBV2,-,TGTGCCAGCAGTGAGGGGGTAACAGATACGCAGTATTTT,CASSEGVTDTQYF
-,TRBJ1-5,TRBV10-3,-,TGTGCCATCAGTGAGTCTGCGGGTGGCAATCAGCCCCAGCATTTT,CAISESAGGNQPQHF
-,TRBJ2-1,TRBV7-2,TRBD1,TGTGCCAGTACGACAGGGGCCGCTAGCAATGAGCAGTTCTTC,CASTTGAASNEQFF
once,TRBJ2-7,TRBV2,-,TGTGCCACTCGGGACGGAGAGAGCTCCTACGAGCAGTACTTC,CATRDGESSYEQYF
-,TRBJ1-5,TRBV6-2/TRBV6-3,-,TGTGCCAGCAGTTACTGGGCAGGCAATCAGCCCCAGCATTTT,CASSYWAGNQPQHF
-,TRBJ1-2,TRBV9,-,TGTGCCAGCAGTCCCGTTACAGGGATTTATGGCTACACCTTC,CASSPVTGIYGYTF
-,TRBJ1-3,TRBV6-5,-,TGTGCCAGCAGTTACGGTCGGGCTGGCGCTGGAAACACCATATATTTT,CASSYGRAGAGNTIYF
-,TRBJ2-2,TRBV5-8,TRBD1,TGTGCCAGCAGCCGGACAGGGCTCAAAACCGGGGAGCTGTTTTTT,CASSRTGLKTGELFF
-,TRBJ1-1,TRBV12-3/TRBV12-4,-,TGTGCCAGCAGTTCTAGGGGGGAAGCTTTCTTT,CASSSRGEAFF
-,TRBJ2-4,TRBV7-2,TRBD2,TGTGCCAGCAGCTCGGGACTAGCGGGGGACAAAAACATTCAGTACTTC,CASSSGLAGDKNIQYF
-,TRBJ2-7,TRBV5-1,-,TGCGCCAGCACCGAACAAGAGGACACCTACGAGCAGTACTTC,CASTEQEDTYEQYF
-,TRBJ1-2,TRBV5-5,-,TGTGCCAGCAGCTTGATTGGACACCAAAAGGTATATGGCTACACCTTC,CASSLIGHQKVYGYTF
-,TRBJ2-2,TRBV7-9,-,TGTGCCAGCAGCCCCCGCGCAGGGCTCACCGGGGAGCTGTTTTTT,CASSPRAGLTGELFF
-,TRBJ2-3,TRBV7-9,-,TGTGCCAGCAGCCCCGGAGGGACTAGCACAGATACGCAGTATTTT,CASSPGGTSTDTQYF
-,TRBJ2-7,TRBV5-4,-,TGTGCCAGCAGCTCGCGGACCGGGGGCCACTACGAGCAGTACTTC,CASSSRTGGHYEQYF
-,TRBJ2-3,TRBV5-8,-,TGTGCCAGCAGCTTCATCACCTCCACAGATACGCAGTATTTT,CASSFITSTDTQYF
-,TRBJ2-7,TRBV11-2,-,TGTGCCAGCAGCCCAACTACCTCGGGGGCAGTGGGCGAGCAGTACTTC,CASSPTTSGAVGEQYF
-,TRBJ2-5,TRBV7-9,-,TGTGCCAGCAGCTTAGAGGGGGCGGGGATGAAGACCCAGTACTTC,CASSLEGAGMKTQYF
-,TRBJ2-1,TRBV5-1,TRBD1,TGCGCCAGCAGCCCCGGACAGGGGGCGCCTCATGAGCAGTTCTTC,CASSPGQGAPHEQFF
-,TRBJ2-5,TRBV7-3,-,TGTGCCAGCAGCTTAAATAGTCCCACAAGTTTAGGGACCCAGTACTTC,CASSLNSPTSLGTQYF
-,TRBJ1-1,TRBV7-9,-,TGTGCCAGCAGCTTAGCCGAGAACACTGAAGCTTTCTTT,CASSLAENTEAFF
-,TRBJ2-1,TRBV12-3/TRBV12-4,-,TGTGCCAGCAGTTTCTTGGACCTGGATGAGCAGTTCTTC,CASSFLDLDEQFF
once,TRBJ2-5,TRBV2,-,TGTGCCAGCCAACAGGGCTGGGGGGAGACCCAGTACTTC,CASQQGWGETQYF
-,TRBJ1-4,TRBV6-5,-,TGTGCCAGCAGTTACGGGACGGCCCGTAATGAAAAACTGTTTTTT,CASSYGTARNEKLFF
once,TRBJ2-1,TRBV7-2,TRBD2,TGTGCCAGCAGCTTAGTTTTATCGGGGGGGAAAGGTGAGCAGTTCTTC,CASSLVLSGGKGEQFF
-,TRBJ1-5,TRBV20-1,-,TGCAGTGCTAGTATTGAGAAGCAGCCCCAGCATTTT,CSASIEKQPQHF
-,TRBJ1-1,TRBV9,-,TGTGCCAGCAGCGTAGCTGCGACAAGTCCTGAAGCTTTCTTT,CASSVAATSPEAFF
-,TRBJ1-2,TRBV9,-,TGTGCCAGCAGCGTAGATAACTATGGCTACACCTTC,CASSVDNYGYTF
few,TRBJ2-3,TRBV14,-,TGTGCCAGCAGCCAAGAATTCGGGGCCCACACAGATACGCAGTATTTT,CASSQEFGAHTDTQYF
-,TRBJ1-1,TRBV12-3/TRBV12-4,-,TGTGCCAGCAGTTTTAAGGGCACTGAAGCTTTCTTT,CASSFKGTEAFF
-,TRBJ2-2,TRBV7-8,-,TGTGCCAGCAGTTCACACGTTTCTCGGGAGCTGTTTTTT,CASSSHVSRELFF
-,TRBJ2-3,TRBV18,-,TGTGCCAGCTCACCTAAGATCCCTAGCACAGATACGCAGTATTTT,CASSPKIPSTDTQYF
-,TRBJ1-2,TRBV5-6,TRBD1,TGTGCCAGCAGCTTGAAGGACAGGAATTACTATGGCTACACCTTC,CASSLKDRNYYGYTF
-,TRBJ1-2,TRBV4-1,-,TGCGCCAGCAGCCACACAGCCTCCTATGGCTACACCTTC,CASSHTASYGYTF
-,TRBJ2-3,TRBV28,-,TGTGCCAGCAGCCCTCTGGGGGCAGGCTCTAGCACAGATACGCAGTATTTT,CASSPLGAGSSTDTQYF
-,TRBJ2-7,TRBV6-5,TRBD1,TGTGCCAGCAGTCATGGGACAGGGGGCAACGAGCAGTACTTC,CASSHGTGGNEQYF